The 15 T cell receptor beta chains listed next were all sequenced from one sample in a study of persistence of HIV-infected CD4 T cells. This was the immunoSEQ version 4 assay in survey mode. Some clones are missing from TCRdb's copy, which holds only in-frame ones; the method was immunoSEQ multiplex PCR. This table has 25,000 to 35,000 clones, 70% appearing once. Antigens of these TCRs are unknown. Cells were stimulated with overlapping HIV-1 Gag 15-mer peptides. CD4+ T cells upregulating both CD40 ligand and CD69 were sorted as responding cells. Here the sequenced sample was CD4+ T cells sorted from PBMCs after approximately 20-hour stimulation, taken from a patient who received antiretroviral therapy. These receptors all come from an adult man with HIV who was CMV-seropositive.

Only a few counts were recorded for this clone. The V and J genes are TRBV20-1 and TRBJ1-2, with 7 bases matching TRBD1. V dropped 4 bases and J dropped 4; count of bases not matched to a gene: 0. The CDR3 is 11 residues long. CDR1 is DFQATT and CDR2 is SNEGSKA in the germline V gene (reference sequence). The CDR3 nucleotides read TGCAGTGCTACAGGGGGCTATGGCTACACCTTC. Amino acid sequence: CSATGGYGYTF.

The rearrangement links TRBV9 to TRBJ1-1, with D possibly matching TRBD1 (6 bases). CDR3 size: 15 residues. Germline V gene lookup returns CDR1 SGDLS and CDR2 YYNGEE. V lost 4 bases, J lost 3 bases, and 16 bases lay in between. The CDR3 nucleotides read TGTGCCAGCAGCCCTAGTGGGGGGCTAGACACTGAAGCTTTCTTT. This encodes CASSPSGGLDTEAFF.

The genes are TRBV5-5 and TRBJ2-7; D call uncertain. V was cut by 0 bases and J by 0 bases, with 10 bases left in between. The germline V gene has CDR1 SGHKS and CDR2 YYEKEE (reference sequence). This CDR3 is 15 amino acids long. The CDR3 DNA is TGTGCCAGCAGCTTGGTCGGTGGACCCTCCTACGAGCAGTACTTC. This gives the protein CASSLVGGPSYEQYF. Supplemented by reference TRBV5-5 and TRBJ2-7, the full variable domain reads DAGVTQSPTHLIKTRGQQVTLRCSPISGHKSVSWYQQVLGQGPQFIFQYYEKEERGRGNFPDRFSARQFPNYSSELNVNALLLGDSALYLCASSLVGGPSYEQYFGPGTRLTVT.

The chain uses TRBV5-1 and TRBJ1-5, with D unclear. CDR1 is SGHRS, CDR2 YFSETQ, per germline. The ends were cut back, 3 bases at V and 6 bases at J, with 10 bases in the middle. The CDR3 contains 13 residues. CDR3: CASSYEPSQPQHF. DNA of the CDR3: TGCGCCAGCAGCTATGAACCAAGTCAGCCCCAGCATTTT.

This clone has more than one count but fewer than ten. The chain has TRBV7-9 and TRBJ2-3; the D is unclear. Germline assignment: CDR1 SEHNR and CDR2 FQNEAQ (reference sequence). V was trimmed by 5 bases and J by 2 bases, leaving 5 bases between them. The CDR3 is 12 residues long. In nucleotides, the CDR3 is TGTGCCAGCAGCCCTCACACAGATACGCAGTATTTT. This codes for CASSPHTDTQYF.

This sequence joins TRBV5-6 and TRBJ1-2; 9 bases agree with TRBD1. Looked up from germline, CDR1 is SGHDT and CDR2 is YYEEEE. V was clipped by 9 bases and J by 5 bases; unmatched bases: 11. The length of the CDR3 is 14 residues. In nucleotides, the CDR3 is TGTGCCAAACCCGACGAGGACAGGGGTTATGGCTACACCTTC. It codes for CAKPDEDRGYGYTF.

V and J are TRBV12-3 or TRBV12-4 and TRBJ2-7; D remains ambiguous. This CDR3 comprises 13 residues. Trimming left V 4 bases short and J 0 bases short, with 7 bases between. The CDR3 region has the DNA TGTGCCAGCAGTTCTGACTTCTCCTACGAGCAGTACTTC. It translates to CASSSDFSYEQYF.

The chain employs TRBV28 and TRBJ1-6; perhaps TRBD1 as D (6 bases). Germline V gene lookup returns CDR1 MDHEN and CDR2 SYDVKM. This CDR3 spans 14 amino acids. Trimming left V 6 bases short and J 10 bases short, with 16 bases between. CDR3 loop: CASSPPTRGSPLHF. The CDR3 nucleotides read TGTGCCAGCAGCCCCCCAACCAGGGGATCACCCCTCCACTTT.

The rearrangement joins TRBV3-1 (or the pseudogene TRBV3-2) to TRBJ2-7; unclear D gene. V shed 1 base and J shed 5 bases, with 6 bases lying between them. The CDR3 loop spans 12 amino acids. CDR1 and CDR2 from the germline V gene are LGHDT and YNNKEL (reference sequence). CDR3 bases: TGTGCCAGCAGCCAAGTGGGAAACGAGCAGTACTTC. Protein product: CASSQVGNEQYF.

This clone was counted a few times. The CDR3 protein is CASSLQDRRDQPQHF. CDR3 coding DNA: TGTGCCAGCAGTCTTCAAGATAGGCGCGATCAGCCCCAGCATTTT. The chain carries TRBV2 and TRBJ1-5; D is unclear. Germline CDR1 reads SNHLY; CDR2 reads FYNNEI. V was trimmed by 5 bases and J by 5 bases, leaving 16 bases between them. This CDR3 contains 15 residues. Drawing the rest from reference TRBV2 and TRBJ1-5, the complete variable domain is EPEVTQTPSHQVTQMGQEVILRCVPISNHLYFYWYRQILGQKVEFLVSFYNNEISEKSEIFDDQFSVERPDGSNFTLKIRSTKLEDSAMYFCASSLQDRRDQPQHFGDGTRLSIL.

The chain joins TRBV7-9 to TRBJ1-2, with a possible D match to TRBD1 (6 bases). CDR1 and CDR2 from the germline V gene are SEHNR and FQNEAQ (reference sequence). There are 15 residues in the CDR3. V dropped 2 bases and J dropped 8 bases, with 18 bases sitting between them. CDR3 loop: CASSLLEGRGGGYTF. DNA of the CDR3: TGTGCCAGCAGCTTATTGGAAGGCAGGGGAGGCGGCTACACCTTC.

This clone has just a few counts. This same CDR3 is encoded by further DNA sequences in the sample. The chain employs TRBV3-1 (or the pseudogene TRBV3-2) and TRBJ2-3; D not certain. V shed 6 bases and J shed 2 bases, with 9 bases lying between them. Germline V lookup: CDR1 LGHDT, CDR2 YNNKEL (reference sequence). The CDR3 has 13 residues. Here the CDR3 reads CASSPPTTDTQYF. DNA for the CDR3: TGTGCCAGCAGTCCTCCGACCACAGATACGCAGTATTTT.

The rearrangement joins TRBV7-2 to TRBJ2-7; D gene uncertain. Trimming removed 1 base from V and 7 bases from J, with 8 bases in between. The CDR3 extends over 12 amino acids. The germline gives CDR1 SGHTA, CDR2 FQGNSA. The DNA of the CDR3 is TGTGCCAGCAGCTTAGATGTAAGAGAGCAGTACTTC. This translates into CASSLDVREQYF.

The chain employs TRBV9 and TRBJ1-1; 9 bases are shared with TRBD1. Germline assignment: CDR1 SGDLS and CDR2 YYNGEE. The CDR3 covers 14 residues. J lost 8 bases, V lost 0 bases, and 5 bases had no gene match. Here the CDR3 DNA reads TGTGCCAGCAGCGTAGGGGGACAGGGAGCCGAAGCTTTCTTT. This sequence encodes CASSVGGQGAEAFF.

The rearrangement joins TRBV5-1 to TRBJ1-3, with 8 bases that match TRBD1. J was trimmed by 4 bases and V by 4 bases; bases with no gene match: 4. The CDR3 contains 14 residues. From germline, CDR1 is SGHRS and CDR2 YFSETQ. The CDR3 is CASSLTGAGNTIYF. The CDR3 nucleotides are TGCGCCAGCAGCCTGACAGGGGCAGGAAACACCATATATTTT.